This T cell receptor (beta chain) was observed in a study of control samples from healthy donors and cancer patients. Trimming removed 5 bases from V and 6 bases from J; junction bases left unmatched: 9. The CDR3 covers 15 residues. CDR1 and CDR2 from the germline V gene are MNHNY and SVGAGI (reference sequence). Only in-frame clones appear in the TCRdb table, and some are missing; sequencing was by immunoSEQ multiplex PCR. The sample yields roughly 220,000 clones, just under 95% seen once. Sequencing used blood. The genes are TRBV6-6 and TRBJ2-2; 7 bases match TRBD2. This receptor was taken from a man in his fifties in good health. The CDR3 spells CASSTKRDRPGELFF. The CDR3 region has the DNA TGTGCCAGCAGTACCAAGCGGGATAGGCCCGGGGAGCTGTTTTTT.